A selection of T cell receptor beta chains follows, all from one sample in a study of cytomegalovirus exposure and HLA in healthy donors. The repertoire was sequenced with immunoSEQ multiplex PCR; TCRdb's copy has only in-frame clones and lacks some. The sample yields under 200,000 clones, around 77% seen once. Material: PBMCs. Receptor source: a man in his 60s in good health and CMV-seronegative. Each CDR3 is given with its conserved first and last residue. D genes are given only for firm matches. Clone size appears in some rows only: once, few, many, or a class for an expanded clone.

V gene,D gene,clone size,J gene,CDR3 DNA,CDR3 protein
TRBV7-9,NA,NA,TRBJ2-1,TGTGCCAGCGGGCCCAGCGAGCAGTTCTTC,CASGPSEQFF
TRBV5-1,TRBD1,NA,TRBJ2-3,TGCGCCAGCAGCCCATCATTTCAGGGGGCTGGAGATACGCAGTATTTT,CASSPSFQGAGDTQYF
TRBV28,NA,NA,TRBJ1-3,TGTGCCAGCAGTTCCCCACGGCAGGGGTGGGGAAACACCATATATTTT,CASSSPRQGWGNTIYF
TRBV29-1,TRBD1,NA,TRBJ2-5,TGCAGCGTTGAGACAGGGGACGAGACCCAGTACTTC,CSVETGDETQYF
TRBV9,NA,NA,TRBJ1-1,TGTGCCAGCAGCGGGCGGACACGGAACACTGAAGCTTTCTTT,CASSGRTRNTEAFF
TRBV19,TRBD1,NA,TRBJ1-1,TGTGCCAGTAGTATCCGGGACAGGGGAATGAACACTGAAGCTTTCTTT,CASSIRDRGMNTEAFF
TRBV6-6,NA,once,TRBJ2-7,TGTGCCAGCAAGGCGGGAAGTGAGCAGCAGTACTTC,CASKAGSEQQYF
TRBV19,NA,NA,TRBJ2-3,TGTGCCAGTAGTATGCCCAGGTACACAGATACGCAGTATTTT,CASSMPRYTDTQYF
TRBV7-9,TRBD2,NA,TRBJ2-3,TGTGCCAGCAGCTTATTGCTAGCGGGAGTTTTAGGAGATACGCAGTATTTT,CASSLLLAGVLGDTQYF
TRBV5-4,TRBD1,NA,TRBJ1-2,TGTGCCAGCAGCCGGGACAGGGGACATGGCTACACCTTC,CASSRDRGHGYTF
TRBV6-1,TRBD1,NA,TRBJ2-4,TGTGCCAGCAGCTGGGACAGCTCCAAAAACATTCAGTACTTC,CASSWDSSKNIQYF
TRBV6-5,TRBD1,NA,TRBJ2-7,TGTGCCAGCAGTTTGGGACAGCGAAACGGCGAGCAGTACTTC,CASSLGQRNGEQYF
TRBV15,NA,few,TRBJ1-1,TGTGCCACCAGCAGAGATTGGGGCATCGAAGCTTTCTTT,CATSRDWGIEAFF
TRBV5-1,NA,NA,TRBJ2-5,TGCGCCAGCAGCTTGGAGGGGAAGACAGAGACCCAGTACTTC,CASSLEGKTETQYF
TRBV4-3,NA,once,TRBJ1-1,TGCGCCAGCAGCCAAGATATACAGGAGAACACTGAAGCTTTCTTT,CASSQDIQENTEAFF
TRBV15,TRBD1,NA,TRBJ2-7,TGTGCCACCAGCCTTACTCCCGGGACAGCCGAGCAGTACTTC,CATSLTPGTAEQYF
TRBV27,NA,NA,TRBJ1-2,TGTGCCAGCAGGTACAGGGACGACTATGGCTACACCTTC,CASRYRDDYGYTF
TRBV2,TRBD2,NA,TRBJ2-7,TGTGCCAGCAGTGATTTGCGGGGGGGCTCCGAGCAGTACTTC,CASSDLRGGSEQYF
TRBV19,NA,NA,TRBJ1-1,TGTGCCAGTAGTACGAACCGGGGTGGCACTGAAGCTTTCTTT,CASSTNRGGTEAFF
TRBV7-2,NA,once,TRBJ2-7,TGTGCCAGCAGCCCGCGGACGGCGGGACCCAGCTCCTACGAGCAGTACTTC,CASSPRTAGPSSYEQYF
TRBV19,TRBD2,few,TRBJ2-7,TGTGCCAGTAGTATGGGGGGACTAGCGGGAAACGAGCAGTACTTC,CASSMGGLAGNEQYF
TRBV7-8,TRBD1,NA,TRBJ1-2,TGTGCCAGCAGCGATCCCCGGGACAGCTTCTATGGCTACACCTTC,CASSDPRDSFYGYTF
TRBV5-1,TRBD1,NA,TRBJ1-1,TGCGCCAGCCGGGGGACAGGGAGAGTATTCACTGAAGCTTTCTTT,CASRGTGRVFTEAFF
TRBV7-2,NA,NA,TRBJ2-2,TGTGCCAGCAGCGACAGTGTGAACACCGGGGAGCTGTTTTTT,CASSDSVNTGELFF
TRBV5-4,TRBD1,once,TRBJ1-2,TGTGCCAGCAGCCGTGACAGGGGGAACTATGGCTACACCTTC,CASSRDRGNYGYTF
TRBV6-1,TRBD2,once,TRBJ2-3,TGTGCCAGCAGTGGGACTAGCGGAACTAGCACAGATACGCAGTATTTT,CASSGTSGTSTDTQYF
TRBV5-4,NA,NA,TRBJ2-4,TGTGCCAGCAGCTTGGGGCTGGGCCTCTCCGAAAACATTCAGTACTTC,CASSLGLGLSENIQYF
TRBV29-1,TRBD2,few,TRBJ2-2,TGCAGCGTGGGCACGGGACTAGCGAACACCGGGGAGCTGTTTTTT,CSVGTGLANTGELFF
TRBV13,TRBD1,few,TRBJ2-2,TGTGCCAGCAGGCCCGGACAGGGGGTTTGGACCGGGGAGCTGTTTTTT,CASRPGQGVWTGELFF
TRBV28,NA,NA,TRBJ2-2,TGTGCCAGCAGTTCCCAGGGCCCCACGAACACCGGGGAGCTGTTTTTT,CASSSQGPTNTGELFF
TRBV19,NA,NA,TRBJ2-3,TGTGCCAGTACTCCAACTAGGGGACTCACAGATACGCAGTATTTT,CASTPTRGLTDTQYF
TRBV28,NA,few,TRBJ2-1,TGTGCCAGCACCCCCCTGGGGGGTGGCTCCTACAATGAGCAGTTCTTC,CASTPLGGGSYNEQFF
TRBV10-3,TRBD1,NA,TRBJ2-5,TGTGCCATCAGTGATGGGACAGGTCAAGAGACCCAGTACTTC,CAISDGTGQETQYF
TRBV6-1,NA,NA,TRBJ1-5,TGTGCCAGCAGTGAAGAGGGCAGGGTCGGATATCAGCCCCAGCATTTT,CASSEEGRVGYQPQHF
TRBV19,NA,NA,TRBJ2-5,TGTGCCAGTAGTCTCCAGGGGGGATTCCTAAGGACCCAGTACTTC,CASSLQGGFLRTQYF
TRBV2,TRBD2,NA,TRBJ2-5,TGTGCCAGCAATTTGGCGGGAGGGGGGCAAGAGACCCAGTACTTC,CASNLAGGGQETQYF
TRBV2,NA,NA,TRBJ2-7,TGTGCCAGCAGGGGGGGACGGAGCCCCTACGAGCAGTACTTC,CASRGGRSPYEQYF
TRBV28,NA,NA,TRBJ1-4,TGTGCCAGCAGTTTTTTGGGGGCTACTAATGAAAAACTGTTTTTT,CASSFLGATNEKLFF
TRBV6-5,TRBD1,once,TRBJ1-1,TGTGCCAGCAGTTACCGAGGACAGGGAGGAAGGACTGAAGCTTTCTTT,CASSYRGQGGRTEAFF
TRBV7-8,TRBD2,NA,TRBJ2-7,TGTGCCAGCAGCTTAGAGACGGGACTAGTCTACGAGCAGTACTTC,CASSLETGLVYEQYF
TRBV28,TRBD1,NA,TRBJ1-4,TGTGCCAGCAGTTTAATGGACAGGCTCGGGGAAAAACTGTTTTTT,CASSLMDRLGEKLFF
TRBV5-8,NA,NA,TRBJ1-5,TGTGCCAGCAGCTTAGCACAACAGAGTCAGCCCCAGCATTTT,CASSLAQQSQPQHF
TRBV29-1,TRBD1,NA,TRBJ2-2,TGCAGCGTAGCCCGGACAGGGGGTACGACGAACACCGGGGAGCTGTTTTTT,CSVARTGGTTNTGELFF
TRBV30,TRBD2,NA,TRBJ2-3,TGTGCCTGGAGTTTGACTAGCGGGTTAAGCACAGATACGCAGTATTTT,CAWSLTSGLSTDTQYF
TRBV18,TRBD1,NA,TRBJ2-7,TGTGCCAGCTCGGGACCGGGACAGGGGGACTACGAGCAGTACTTC,CASSGPGQGDYEQYF
TRBV30,NA,NA,TRBJ2-1,TGTGCCTGGAGTGAGGGGGGGATCCATGAGCAGTTCTTC,CAWSEGGIHEQFF
TRBV6-5,NA,NA,TRBJ1-6,TGTGCCAGCAGTTACGCGGCAGACTCCTATAATTCACCCCTCCACTTT,CASSYAADSYNSPLHF
TRBV4-3,NA,NA,TRBJ2-1,TGCGCCAGCAGCCAAGGCTCGAGCGGAACCTACAATGAGCAGTTCTTC,CASSQGSSGTYNEQFF
TRBV29-1,NA,NA,TRBJ2-7,TGCAGCGCCCTCCGGGGTAACTACGAGCAGTACTTC,CSALRGNYEQYF
TRBV18,NA,NA,TRBJ2-7,TGTGCCAGCTCACCGACACTTGGGACACATCAGCAGTACTTC,CASSPTLGTHQQYF
TRBV5-1,NA,NA,TRBJ2-7,TGCGCCAGCAGGAGGGGCAGGGGTGGCAACGAGCAGTACTTC,CASRRGRGGNEQYF
TRBV19,NA,NA,TRBJ1-6,TGTGCCAGTAATACAGGGAATTCACCCCTCCACTTT,CASNTGNSPLHF